This TCR beta chain was captured by sequencing in a study of blood T cell repertoires in COVID-19. Study background: The analysed material was cDNA or gDNA that came from T cells, B-cell-depleted T cells, or PBMCs.

As handled by the study authors: Amplification of reference gene primers was used by the study to estimate nucleated cell counts. Measured with immunoSEQ multiplex PCR; TCRdb has only the in-frame clones, and not every one. For V, J and clone size, that table is used; D and trimming come from the DNA. The sample has roughly 240,000 clones, 70% to 90% seen once. In terms of age and location, participants ranged from about 18 to 89 years and lived in fewer than 30 US areas. Clinical history as reported by participants underpinned cohort assignment. The CDR3 is made up of 15 amino acids. The V and J ends lost 1 base and 4 bases respectively, with 11 bases between them. Germline V lookup: CDR1 MNHEY, CDR2 SMNVEV (reference sequence).

The chain has TRBV27 and TRBJ1-5, with D perhaps matching TRBD1 (5 bases). The clonotype originates from a woman aged 45-60 years with acute COVID-19. Sequencing was carried out using PBMCs or T cells enriched from blood (not recorded which). CDR3 in DNA: TGTGCCAGCAGTTTATGGGGCAGCGGGAATCAGCCCCAGCATTTT. It codes for CASSLWGSGNQPQHF.